This T cell receptor beta chain originates from a study of blood T cell repertoires in COVID-19. Overall study context: The cDNA or gDNA used as material had been derived from T cells, B-cell-depleted T cells, or PBMCs.

Enrollees, roughly 18 to 89 years old, lived in approximately 25 US areas. Cohort 3 recovery required two negative PCRs, clearance, or symptom resolution. V was pared by 4 bases and J by 3 bases, with 18 bases between. The germline gives CDR1 SGHAT, CDR2 FQNNGV. The CDR3 runs 16 residues. The data were produced by immunoSEQ multiplex PCR, yet TCRdb's version contains in-frame clones alone and is incomplete. The sample holds fewer than 250,000 clones, 70% to 85% seen once. The sequenced sample consisted of PBMCs or T cells enriched from blood (not recorded which). The rearrangement links TRBV11-2 to TRBJ1-1; D not resolved. The source of this sequence is a woman in her twenties or thirties who had recovered from COVID-19. The CDR3 spells CASSSPGVGRDTEAFF. The CDR3 coding sequence is TGTGCCAGCAGCTCCCCCGGCGTCGGCCGGGACACTGAAGCTTTCTTT.